The TCR beta chain under discussion was sequenced for a study of post-analysis software for immune sequencing data. Study-wide context: The disease courses spanned relapsing-remitting, secondary progressive and progressive-relapsing forms of multiple sclerosis. Study conclusions and caveats: Significantly lower normalized Chao1 diversity was found in patients with multiple sclerosis relative to controls. Those samples that were prepared in the same batch co-clustered strongly by F measure. Comparison of patients with controls showed five TRBV segments more frequent in patients, TRBV5-6, TRBV5-1 and TRBV20-1 among them.

In germline, CDR1 is LGHNA, CDR2 YNFKEQ. The CDR3 contains 17 residues. V lost 0 bases, J lost 4 bases, and 11 bases stayed unmatched. On this clonotype itself: The target antigen is unknown.

TCR beta libraries were prepared from cDNA with unique molecular identifiers. Some 450,000 cDNA molecules were recovered from an input of roughly 0.95 to 11 million T cells. Via MiXCR, TCRdb re-called the PCR reads, giving one row per CDR3 protein. The sample carries roughly 800,000 distinct CDR3 sequences, about half recorded once. The chain has TRBV4-2 and TRBJ1-2; the match to TRBD1 covers 7 bases. The TCR was taken from a girl between 10 and 17 years old with multiple sclerosis. The sequencing sample was made of blood. The CDR3 coding sequence is TGTGCCAGCAGCCAAGAAAGGACGGGGACAGTGGCCTATGGCTACACCTTC. Its translation is CASSQERTGTVAYGYTF.